This TCR beta chain was documented in a study of CD8 T cells in ankylosing spondylitis. The CDR3 has 18 amino acids. V lost 3 bases to trimming and J lost 1 base; unmatched junction nucleotides: 14. Via MiXCR, TCRdb re-called the 5' RACE reads, giving one row per CDR3 protein. The sample contains about 220,000 distinct CDR3 sequences, 15% to 20% of which appear only once. Study observations and caveats: Before this, some motif variants had been reported in reactive arthritis synovial fluid and blood. From matched ankylosing spondylitis synovial fluid, disease-linked clones were reportedly recovered at significantly enriched levels. Characteristic of ankylosing spondylitis blood, it appeared, was a TCR beta motif comprising eight highly homologous variants.

This clonotype was seen at least ten times. The antigen is undetermined. The chain employs TRBV12-3 or TRBV12-4 and TRBJ2-7, with 8 bases lining up with TRBD1. The sequence came from a male donor with ankylosing spondylitis. The material sequenced was blood, either unsorted or a sorted T cell fraction (not recorded which). This chain's CDR3 is CASSLIRPNRGTSYEQYF. The CDR3, as DNA: TGTGCCAGCAGTTTGATTCGCCCTAACAGGGGGACTTCCTACGAGCAGTACTTC.